The T cell receptor (beta chain) under discussion was sequenced for a study of blood T cells in healthy people across ages. At the level of the study: Using template switching, researchers captured about one barcoded beta molecule for each two T cells.

Samples each yielded at least 6 micrograms of total RNA. Germline V gene sequence: CDR1 LGHDT, CDR2 YNNKEL (reference sequence). Unmatched junction bases numbered 7, after V lost 4 bases and J lost 7 bases. This CDR3 is 15 amino acids long. A J-beta primer mix and a sample-barcoded 5' primer were used in a second PCR of about 7 to 12 cycles. Template switching added a 12-random-nucleotide identifier to every cDNA molecule. Each CDR3 protein gets one entry after TCRdb re-called the 5' RACE reads with MiXCR. The sample holds 600,000 to 850,000 distinct CDR3 sequences, around 40% seen once. Study-level points and caveats: Fewer expanded clones and more diversity marked long-lived versus aged donors.

This clonotype was observed a few times. Antigen: not known. The sequenced material came from blood. The chain joins TRBV3-1 to TRBJ1-2, with 12 bases identical to TRBD1. The clonotype was recovered from a woman aged 55 to 70 in good health. The CDR3 spells CASSLGTGGSGGYTF. In nucleotides, the CDR3 is TGTGCCAGCAGCCTGGGGACAGGGGGCTCCGGTGGCTACACCTTC.